This record covers a single T cell receptor beta chain. Its antigen has not been determined. No much larger clone is present one base from it, and per-base qualities are unavailable. The sample is drawn from a study of cytomegalovirus exposure and HLA in healthy donors (dated by TCRdb to 2017 to 2019). Looking at the study overall: An earlier analysis of some 550 of the donors reported about 290 Gb of sequence data and roughly 100 million unique TCR beta sequences from about 179 million T cells. Among some 410 genotyped donors of the cohort, an average of roughly 230,000 unique TCR beta nucleotide sequences was sequenced per donor, of which 15% to 20% were non-productive. The later analysis used no new phenotypic data to find candidate immune exposures, relying instead on TCR beta sequences and their occurrence across donors. To predict cytomegalovirus infection status, the study brought together high-throughput TCR immunosequencing, statistical association of individual TCRs with disease status, and machine learning. Both class I and class II loci were covered by HLA typing, at four-digit resolution. Of the 350 to 450 genotyped donors, approximately 80% fell in the genetic ancestry cluster associated with self-reported Caucasian donors. The T cell repertoires of some 700 subjects were profiled by immunosequencing and related to cytomegalovirus serostatus. An early release that covered roughly 600 HLA-typed donors contained approximately 290 gigabases of sequencing data and 70 million to 100 million unique TCR sequences. Genome-wide SNP genotypes for about three fifths of the roughly 700 donors were used in a later genetic analysis, which treated that subset as a discovery cohort. A later analysis re-analyzed previously published TCR beta repertoires from 650 to 800 donors and added high-resolution HLA genotyping to study TCR occurrence patterns. The number of donors typed differed by locus, with about 620-630 for A, B, C, DRB1 and DQB1, 522 for DQA1, 600 to 610 for DPA1, and roughly 450 for DPB1. Four to six DR-DQ haplotypes were handled as single units for association and clustering because linkage in the cohort was strong. The aim of the study was to test whether cataloging public T cell receptors could identify signatures of past pathogen exposure. An earlier analysis of more than 450 of the donors used high-throughput TCR beta sequencing to judge whether each TCR beta V gene segment behaved as functional or pseudogenic. Alongside the repertoire data, information on donor age, sex, ethnicity and CMV serostatus was compiled. All discovery cohort repertoires had been generated using a single sequencing platform. Besides the first cohort of around 700 subjects, a separate validation cohort made up of over 100 different subjects was used. General conclusions and limits of the study: In a later analysis, most CMV-associated TCR beta chains were found to appear HLA-restricted, with HLA associations seemingly driven largely by CMV exposure. Some IMGT-functional V segments, including TRBV6-2 and TRBV6-3, could not be told apart with the 87-base-pair reads, so those segments were excluded. Specific HLA alleles were associated with 15,000 to 20,000 TCR beta sequences at a false discovery rate of 0.05 in a later analysis. A later genetic analysis reported fewer N-insertions in productive TCRs among donors in an Asian-associated ancestry cluster than the roughly 690-donor mean. A group of highly shared sequence variants was considered likely to be a technical artifact of the sequencing pipeline. In an earlier analysis of 450 to 750 of the donors, most TCR beta V segments appeared in productive rearrangements about 87% or about 30% of the time, broadly matching IMGT annotations. For the cohort, immune exposure information was limited to CMV serostatus. When HLA alleles, especially DR and DQ, strongly co-occurred, attributing TCR associations to individual alleles was difficult. In vitro tests confirmed that three of the cytomegalovirus-associated TCR beta chains recognize cytomegalovirus antigens. A total of some 180 TCR beta chains were listed by the study as associated with cytomegalovirus. A later genetic analysis associated a missense DCLRE1C variant with V-gene and J-gene trimming of TCR beta chains, and an independent cohort replicated the association. According to the authors, the approach could potentially be generalized to other disease states and immunological phenotypes. Most TCR sequences were observed very rarely across donors, whereas some public TCRs were present in many individuals. Correlated functional status among segregating V segments might reflect linkage disequilibrium, but an unknown experimental factor could not be ruled out. According to a later analysis, parvovirus B19, influenza, CMV and Epstein-Barr virus appeared linked to several top co-occurrence clusters. In a later analysis, HLA-associated TCR beta chains showed more clonal expansion and lower generation probabilities than non-associated chains that were equally common. A further reported finding was that TCR beta sequences accurately predicted the HLA-A and HLA-B alleles for most subjects in the first cohort. Because counts were too low, 15 to 20 rarely observed V segments, including chromosome 9 orphons, were excluded from the earlier analysis of several hundred of the donors. A later analysis found that TCR association rates varied across HLA loci, with DRB1 alleles showing the most associated TCRs and HLA-C alleles the fewest. This cohort had only TCR beta chains sequenced, and the lack of alpha or paired-chain data limited which features could be detected. In both the original and validation cohorts, the classifier was reported to diagnose cytomegalovirus status with high specificity and sensitivity. Because some donors lacked HLA typing at each locus, the association tests relied only on the typed subset. Roughly uniform sequencing depth across donors was assumed in presence/absence analyses, although this assumption may not hold.

The cohort was made up of 500 to 800 healthy bone marrow donors. Cohort members were all nominally healthy when sampled, although unrecorded immune exposures were likely present. The donor tested CMV seronegative, placing the donor among the approximately 360 seronegative members of the cohort. A peripheral blood sample was provided by each donor, and peripheral blood mononuclear cells were used for TCR beta sequencing. The Qiagen DNeasy Blood Extraction Kit was used to extract genomic DNA from the blood cell samples. Libraries came from the immunoSEQ multiplex PCR assay. A mixture of 60 forward primers for TCR Vbeta segments and 13 reverse primers for TCR Jbeta segments was used in the multiplex PCR. The CDR3 region of rearranged TCR beta genes was amplified from genomic DNA by a multiplex PCR assay. The amplified TCR beta libraries were sequenced on the Illumina HiSeq System as 87-base-pair reads. In the authors' own workflow: A later analysis tallied roughly 78 million unique TCR beta chains across the 666 repertoires, and around 12 million of those chains were shared by two or more donors. A nearest-neighbor algorithm error-corrected the raw reads and collapsed the reads into unique sequences, merging closely related sequences to remove PCR and sequencing errors. Alignment of CDR3 sequences to IMGT reference sequences was used to assign V, D and J gene segments. For a sequence to be retained, a match of at least six nucleotides to both a V gene segment and a J gene segment was required. Rearrangements were called productive when the CDR3 lacked stop codons and stayed in frame with V and J; all others were non-productive. Following IMGT convention, CDR3 was defined as the stretch from the second conserved V-encoded cysteine up to the conserved J-encoded phenylalanine. The earlier analysis of 500 to 650 of the donors excluded any sequence lacking an unambiguous match to a single V gene segment. In an earlier analysis of 587 of the donors, V segments were called functional above 56.7% productive rearrangements and were called segregating when the between-donor standard deviation exceeded 5%. To diagnose cytomegalovirus status from the catalog of TCR beta chain sequences, a statistical classification framework was built. In a later analysis, TCR nucleotide sequences were compared against IMGT/GENE-DB human TR gene sequences so that V and J genes could be assigned. The TCRdist pipeline was used in a later analysis to assign CDR3 sequences and most-parsimonious VDJ recombination scenarios. A later analysis defined each TCR beta chain by its CDR3 amino acid sequence plus V-gene family, and excluded reads lacking a unique V-gene family. As a way to deal with suspected cross-contamination and a sequencing artifact, a later analysis dropped over 550 nucleotide sequences that were highly shared and had low generation probability. A later analysis calculated a clonal expansion index for each public chain from normalized within-repertoire ranks of inferred template counts. A later analysis computed generation probabilities with a VDJ recombination model fitted to out-of-frame rearrangements, and checked the results against IGoR. In a later analysis, TCR-TCR, TCR-HLA and TCR-CMV co-occurrence was scored with hypergeometric tests, and a repertoire-size bias correction was applied to TCR pairs. In a later analysis, false discovery rates were estimated by permuting HLA or CMV assignments 20 times. In a later analysis, co-occurring TCRs were grouped using DBSCAN, and TCRdist sequence similarity was added for clustering within HLA-allele-positive subsets. Co-occurrence clustering excluded repertoires with fewer than 30,000 or more than 120,000 public chains, plus five with anomalous nucleotide sharing. Here the immuneACCESS table is served through TCRdb, limited to in-frame sequences with V and J called. Missing clones are a known gap in these copies; in checked studies unresolved V genes cover under half, and the rest lacks a known reason. For V, J and clone size, that table is used; D and trimming come from the DNA. The sample profile shows approximately 100,000 clones; roughly 80% of them were found once. The ten largest clonotypes hold around 3.4% of the sample.

Trimming at the junction amounts to 4 bases on V and 0 bases on J, and the germline ends lie 10 bases apart. From the germline V gene, CDR1 is SGDLS and CDR2 is YYNGEE. Measured from the cysteine to the phenylalanine, the CDR3 is 14 residues long. Kept here is only the CDR3 DNA, which spans 42 bases and is read in frame from base 1. Sample: PBMCs. In this chain, TRBV9 is recombined with TRBJ1-1; the D segment cannot be called with confidence. The receptor was isolated from a man in his 60s in good health and CMV-seronegative. The CDR3 loop reads CASSLSWVNTEAFF. The DNA sequence is as follows: TGTGCCAGCAGCCTTAGCTGGGTGAACACTGAAGCTTTCTTT.